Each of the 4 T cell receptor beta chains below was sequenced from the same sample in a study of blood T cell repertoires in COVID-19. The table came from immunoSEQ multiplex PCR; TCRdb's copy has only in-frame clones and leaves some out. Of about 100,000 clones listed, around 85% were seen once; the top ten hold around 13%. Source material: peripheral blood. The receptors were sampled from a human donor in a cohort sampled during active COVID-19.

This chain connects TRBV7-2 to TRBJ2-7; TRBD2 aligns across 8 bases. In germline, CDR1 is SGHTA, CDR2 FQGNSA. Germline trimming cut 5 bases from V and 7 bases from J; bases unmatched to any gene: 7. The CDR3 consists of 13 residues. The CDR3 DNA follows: TGTGCCAGCAGCGGACGGGGGGGTCGAGAGCAGTACTTC. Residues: CASSGRGGREQYF.

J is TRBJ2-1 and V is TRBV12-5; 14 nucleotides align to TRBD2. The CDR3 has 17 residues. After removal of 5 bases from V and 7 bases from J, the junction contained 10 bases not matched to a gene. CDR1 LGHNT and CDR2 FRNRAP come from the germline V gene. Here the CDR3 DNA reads TGTGCTAGTGGTACCCGGACTAGCGGGGGGCCGGTGAATGAGCAGTTCTTC. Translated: CASGTRTSGGPVNEQFF.

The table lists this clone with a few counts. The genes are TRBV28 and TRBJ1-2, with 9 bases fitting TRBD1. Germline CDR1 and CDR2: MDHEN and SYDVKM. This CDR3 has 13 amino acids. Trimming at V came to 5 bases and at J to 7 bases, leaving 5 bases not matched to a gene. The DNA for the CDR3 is TGTGCCAGCAGTCCGTCGACAGGGGGTGGCTACACCTTC. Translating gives CASSPSTGGGYTF.

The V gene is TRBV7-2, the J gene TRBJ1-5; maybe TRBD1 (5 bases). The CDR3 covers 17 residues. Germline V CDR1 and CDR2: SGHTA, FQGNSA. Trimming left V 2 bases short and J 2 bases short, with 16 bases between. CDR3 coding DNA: TGTGCCAGCAGCTTACCCCCAGGGCCCTACGGCAATCAGCCCCAGCATTTT. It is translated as CASSLPPGPYGNQPQHF.